This T cell receptor (beta chain) was documented in a study of T cells in localized non-small cell lung cancer. Points from the study as a whole: In adjacent lung, a median about 54 of the top 100 tumor clones were found.

The V gene lost 5 bases and the J gene lost 3 bases, with 5 bases spanning the gap. This CDR3 spans 12 amino acids. Per the germline V gene, CDR1 is MDHEN and CDR2 is SYDVKM. This clone was recorded at least ten times. Its antigen is unknown. This table comes from immunoSEQ multiplex PCR, and its TCRdb copy is limited to in-frame clones, with some not included. Of about 48,000 clones detected, 70% to 80% appear once; the ten largest clones hold around 17%. V usage is TRBV28 and J usage is TRBJ1-5; no clear D. The sample in question was peripheral blood, obtained before any cancer treatment. This TCR derives from a man aged 40 to 70 with stage I squamous cell lung carcinoma. The CDR3 bases are TGTGCCAGCAGTCCCGACAATCAGCCCCAGCATTTT. Amino acid sequence: CASSPDNQPQHF.